This T cell receptor (beta chain) was captured in a study of T cells in Graves' hyperthyroidism and ophthalmopathy. The sample holds many counts of this clonotype. Amplification targeted TCR beta CDR3 regions from RNA transcripts. Initially, a first-round RT-PCR of the TCR CDR3 employed the HTBI primer set. TCRdb reprocessed the multiplex PCR reads with MiXCR, giving one entry per CDR3 protein. Of a few hundred thousand distinct CDR3 sequences in the sample, roughly 14% were seen once. The V end lost 3 bases, the J end lost 3 bases, and 12 bases lay between the germline ends. The CDR3 contains 15 residues. Germline V CDR1 and CDR2: SGHAT, FQNNGV.

The sequenced material came from blood. The chain carries TRBV11-2 and TRBJ2-1; no firm D call. This clonotype was sampled from a woman between 25 and 40 years old with Graves' hyperthyroidism. The CDR3 DNA reads TGTGCCAGCAGCTTCCGGCGGCAGTACTACAATGAGCAGTTCTTC. This gives the protein CASSFRRQYYNEQFF.